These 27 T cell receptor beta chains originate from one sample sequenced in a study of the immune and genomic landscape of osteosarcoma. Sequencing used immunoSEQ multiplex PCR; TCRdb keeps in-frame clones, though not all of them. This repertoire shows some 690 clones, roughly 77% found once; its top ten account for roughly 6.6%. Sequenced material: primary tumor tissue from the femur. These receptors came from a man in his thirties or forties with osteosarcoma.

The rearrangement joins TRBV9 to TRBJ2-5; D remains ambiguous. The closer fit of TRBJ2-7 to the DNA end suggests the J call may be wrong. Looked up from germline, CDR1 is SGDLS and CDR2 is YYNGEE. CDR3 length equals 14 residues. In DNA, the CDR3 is TGTGCCAGCAGCGTAGGTGGCAGTTCCTACGAGCAGTACTTC. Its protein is CASSVGGSSYEQYF.

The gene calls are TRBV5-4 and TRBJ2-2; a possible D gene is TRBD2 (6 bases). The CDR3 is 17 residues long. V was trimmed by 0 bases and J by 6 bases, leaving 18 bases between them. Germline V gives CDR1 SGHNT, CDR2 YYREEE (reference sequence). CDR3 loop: CASSLARGGGGPGELFF. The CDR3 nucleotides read TGTGCCAGCAGCTTGGCGAGGGGAGGCGGTGGACCCGGGGAGCTGTTTTTT.

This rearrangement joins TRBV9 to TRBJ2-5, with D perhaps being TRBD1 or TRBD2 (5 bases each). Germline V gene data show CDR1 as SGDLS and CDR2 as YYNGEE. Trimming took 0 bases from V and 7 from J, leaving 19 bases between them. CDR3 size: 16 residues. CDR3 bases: TGTGCCAGCAGCGTAGGTGGGGGAGAGTTTGATGGGACCCAGTACTTC. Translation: CASSVGGGEFDGTQYF.

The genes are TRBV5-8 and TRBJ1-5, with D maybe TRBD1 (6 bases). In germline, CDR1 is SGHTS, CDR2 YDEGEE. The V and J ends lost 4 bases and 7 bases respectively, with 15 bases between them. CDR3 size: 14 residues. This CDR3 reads CASSNRESGQPQHF. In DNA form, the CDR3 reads TGTGCCAGCAGCAACAGGGAATCGGGGCAGCCCCAGCATTTT.

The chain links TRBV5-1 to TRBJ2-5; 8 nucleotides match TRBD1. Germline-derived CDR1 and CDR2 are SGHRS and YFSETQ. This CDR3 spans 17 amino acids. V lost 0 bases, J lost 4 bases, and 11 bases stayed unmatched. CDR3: CASSLDQGAALGETQYF. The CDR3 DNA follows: TGCGCCAGCAGCTTGGATCAGGGGGCGGCCCTTGGAGAGACCCAGTACTTC. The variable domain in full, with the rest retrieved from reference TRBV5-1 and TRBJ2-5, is KAGVTQTPRYLIKTRGQQVTLSCSPISGHRSVSWYQQTPGQGLQFLFEYFSETQRNKGNFPGRFSGRQFSNSRSEMNVSTLELGDSALYLCASSLDQGAALGETQYFGPGTRLLVL.

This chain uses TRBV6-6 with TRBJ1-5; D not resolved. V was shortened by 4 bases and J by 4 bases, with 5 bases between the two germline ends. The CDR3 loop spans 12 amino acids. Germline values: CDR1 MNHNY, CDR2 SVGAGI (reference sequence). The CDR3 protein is CASSWENQPQHF. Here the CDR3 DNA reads TGTGCCAGCAGTTGGGAGAATCAGCCCCAGCATTTT.

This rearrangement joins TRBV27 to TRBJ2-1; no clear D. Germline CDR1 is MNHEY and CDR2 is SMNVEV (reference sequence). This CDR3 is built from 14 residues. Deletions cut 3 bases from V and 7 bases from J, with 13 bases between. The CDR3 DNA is TGTGCCAGCAGTTTTGGGCCCACCAATAATGAGCAGTTCTTC. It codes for CASSFGPTNNEQFF.

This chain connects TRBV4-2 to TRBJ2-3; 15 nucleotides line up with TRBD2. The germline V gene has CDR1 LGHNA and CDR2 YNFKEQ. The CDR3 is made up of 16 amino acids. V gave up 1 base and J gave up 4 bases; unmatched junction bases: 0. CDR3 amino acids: CASSQGTSGGADTQYF. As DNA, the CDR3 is TGTGCCAGCAGCCAAGGGACTAGCGGGGGGGCAGATACGCAGTATTTT.

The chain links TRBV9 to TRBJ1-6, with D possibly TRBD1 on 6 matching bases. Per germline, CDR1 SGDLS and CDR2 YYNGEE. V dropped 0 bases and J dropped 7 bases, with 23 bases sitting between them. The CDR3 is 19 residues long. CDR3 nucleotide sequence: TGTGCCAGCAGCGTAGGACAGGTTCCCCCAAATTCTGGAAATTCACCCCTCCACTTT. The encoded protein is CASSVGQVPPNSGNSPLHF.

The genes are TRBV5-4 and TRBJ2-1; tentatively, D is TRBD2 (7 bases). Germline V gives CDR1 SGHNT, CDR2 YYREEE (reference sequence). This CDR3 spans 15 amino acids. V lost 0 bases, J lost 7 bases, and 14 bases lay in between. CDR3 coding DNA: TGTGCCAGCAGCTTGGTTTCAAGGGGGGGGAATGAGCAGTTCTTC. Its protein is CASSLVSRGGNEQFF. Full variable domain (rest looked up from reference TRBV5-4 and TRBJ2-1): ETGVTQSPTHLIKTRGQQVTLRCSSQSGHNTVSWYQQALGQGPQFIFQYYREEENGRGNFPPRFSGLQFPNYSSELNVNALELDDSALYLCASSLVSRGGNEQFFGPGTRLTVL.

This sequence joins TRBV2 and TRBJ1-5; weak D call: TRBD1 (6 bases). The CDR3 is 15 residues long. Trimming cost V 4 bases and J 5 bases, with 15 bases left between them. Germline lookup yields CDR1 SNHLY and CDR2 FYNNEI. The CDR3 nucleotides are TGTGCCAGCAGTGGGGACGGACAGTCCTATCAGCCCCAGCATTTT. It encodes CASSGDGQSYQPQHF.

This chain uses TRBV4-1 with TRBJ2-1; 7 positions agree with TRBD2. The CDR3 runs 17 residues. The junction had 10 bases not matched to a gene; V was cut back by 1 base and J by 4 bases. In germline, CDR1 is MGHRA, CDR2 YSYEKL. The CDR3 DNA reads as TGCGCCAGCAGCCAAGGCGTCCAGCGGGGAGTTTACAATGAGCAGTTCTTC. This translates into CASSQGVQRGVYNEQFF.

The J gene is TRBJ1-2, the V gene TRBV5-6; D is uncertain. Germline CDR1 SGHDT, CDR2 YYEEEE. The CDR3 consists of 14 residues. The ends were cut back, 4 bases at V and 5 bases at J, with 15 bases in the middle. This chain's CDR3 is CASSPRRQGYGYTF. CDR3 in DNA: TGTGCCAGCAGCCCTAGGAGGCAAGGTTATGGCTACACCTTC.

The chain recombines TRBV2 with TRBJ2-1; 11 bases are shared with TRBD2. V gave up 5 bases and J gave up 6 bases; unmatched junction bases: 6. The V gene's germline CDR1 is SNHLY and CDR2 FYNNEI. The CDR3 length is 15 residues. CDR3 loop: CASSSNSGGANEQFF. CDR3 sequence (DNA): TGTGCCAGCAGTTCTAATAGCGGGGGGGCCAATGAGCAGTTCTTC.

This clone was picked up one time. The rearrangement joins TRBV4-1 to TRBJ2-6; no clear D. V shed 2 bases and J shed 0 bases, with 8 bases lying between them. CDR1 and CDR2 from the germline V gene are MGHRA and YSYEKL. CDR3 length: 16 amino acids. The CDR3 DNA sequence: TGCGCCAGCAGCCAACCCGAATCCTCTGGGGCCAACGTCCTGACTTTC. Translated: CASSQPESSGANVLTF.

CDR3 sequence (DNA): TGTGCCAGCAGTGACGGGGGGGCCACAGATACGCAGTATTTT. Its translation: CASSDGGATDTQYF. The chain joins TRBV6-4 to TRBJ2-3, with TRBD2 as a possible D gene (7 bases). The length of the CDR3 is 14 residues. Germline CDR1 reads MRHNA; CDR2 reads SNTAGT. Trimming removed 2 bases from V and 2 bases from J, with 8 bases in between.

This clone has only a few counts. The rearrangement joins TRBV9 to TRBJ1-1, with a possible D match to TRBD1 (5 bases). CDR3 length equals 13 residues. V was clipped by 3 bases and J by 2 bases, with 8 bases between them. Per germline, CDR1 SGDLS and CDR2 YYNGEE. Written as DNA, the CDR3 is TGTGCCAGCAGCGCGACAGTAAACACTGAAGCTTTCTTT. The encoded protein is CASSATVNTEAFF.

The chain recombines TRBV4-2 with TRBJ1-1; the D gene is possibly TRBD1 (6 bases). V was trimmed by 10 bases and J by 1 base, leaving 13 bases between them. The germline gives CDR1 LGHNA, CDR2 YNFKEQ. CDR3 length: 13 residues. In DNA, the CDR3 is TGTGCCACCGTGGGGGCAGGGAACACTGAAGCTTTCTTT. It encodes CATVGAGNTEAFF.

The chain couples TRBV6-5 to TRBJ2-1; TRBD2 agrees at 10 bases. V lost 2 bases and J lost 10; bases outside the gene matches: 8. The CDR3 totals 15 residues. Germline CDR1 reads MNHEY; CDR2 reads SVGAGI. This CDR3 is CASSYRAGGPNEQFF. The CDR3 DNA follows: TGTGCCAGCAGTTACCGAGCGGGGGGGCCGAACGAGCAGTTCTTC.

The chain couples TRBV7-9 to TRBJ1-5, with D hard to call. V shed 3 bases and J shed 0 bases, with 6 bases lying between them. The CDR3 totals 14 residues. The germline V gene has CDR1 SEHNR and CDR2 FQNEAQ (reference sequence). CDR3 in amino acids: CASSFGLSNQPQHF. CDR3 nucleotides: TGTGCCAGCAGCTTTGGACTTAGCAATCAGCCCCAGCATTTT.

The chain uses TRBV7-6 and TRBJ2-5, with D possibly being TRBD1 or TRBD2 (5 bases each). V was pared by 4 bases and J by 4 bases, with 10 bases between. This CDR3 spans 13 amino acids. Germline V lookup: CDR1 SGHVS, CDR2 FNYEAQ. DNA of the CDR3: TGTGCCAGCAGCTGGGGACCTGGAGAGACCCAGTACTTC. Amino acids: CASSWGPGETQYF.

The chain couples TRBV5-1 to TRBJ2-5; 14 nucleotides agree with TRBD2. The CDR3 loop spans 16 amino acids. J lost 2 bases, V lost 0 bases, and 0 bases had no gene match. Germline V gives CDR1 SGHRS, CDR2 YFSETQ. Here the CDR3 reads CASSLGLAGGQETQYF. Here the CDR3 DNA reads TGCGCCAGCAGCTTGGGACTAGCGGGGGGGCAAGAGACCCAGTACTTC.

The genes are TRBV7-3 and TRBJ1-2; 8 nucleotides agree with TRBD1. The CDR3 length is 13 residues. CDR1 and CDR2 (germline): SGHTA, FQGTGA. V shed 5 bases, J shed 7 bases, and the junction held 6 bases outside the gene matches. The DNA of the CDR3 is TGTGCCAGCAGCCAACCGGGACAGGCTGGCTACACCTTC. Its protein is CASSQPGQAGYTF.

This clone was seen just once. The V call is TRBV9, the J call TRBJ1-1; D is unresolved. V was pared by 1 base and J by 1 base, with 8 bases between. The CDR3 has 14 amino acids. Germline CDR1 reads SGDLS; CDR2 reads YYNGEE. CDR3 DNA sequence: TGTGCCAGCAGCGTAATGAGTCAGAACACTGAAGCTTTCTTT. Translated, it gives CASSVMSQNTEAFF.

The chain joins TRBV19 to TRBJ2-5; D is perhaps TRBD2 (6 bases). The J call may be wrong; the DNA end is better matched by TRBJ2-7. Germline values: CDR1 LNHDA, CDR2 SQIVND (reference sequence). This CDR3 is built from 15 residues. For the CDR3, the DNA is TGTGCCAGTAGTATGTCGGGGGAGAGCTCCTACGAGCAGTACTTC. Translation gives CASSMSGESSYEQYF.

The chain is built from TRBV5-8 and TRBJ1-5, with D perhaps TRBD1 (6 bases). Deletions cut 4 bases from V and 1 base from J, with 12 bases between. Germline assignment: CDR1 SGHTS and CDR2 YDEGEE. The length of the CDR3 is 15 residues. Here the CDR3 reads CASSTQGFSNQPQHF. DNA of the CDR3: TGTGCCAGCAGCACTCAGGGGTTCAGCAATCAGCCCCAGCATTTT.

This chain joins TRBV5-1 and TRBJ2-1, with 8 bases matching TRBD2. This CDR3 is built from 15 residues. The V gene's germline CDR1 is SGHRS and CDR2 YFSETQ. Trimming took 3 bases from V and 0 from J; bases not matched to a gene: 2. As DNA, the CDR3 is TGCGCCAGCAGCTCCGGGGGGGCCTCCTACAATGAGCAGTTCTTC. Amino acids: CASSSGGASYNEQFF. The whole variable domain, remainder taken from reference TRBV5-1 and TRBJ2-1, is KAGVTQTPRYLIKTRGQQVTLSCSPISGHRSVSWYQQTPGQGLQFLFEYFSETQRNKGNFPGRFSGRQFSNSRSEMNVSTLELGDSALYLCASSSGGASYNEQFFGPGTRLTVL.